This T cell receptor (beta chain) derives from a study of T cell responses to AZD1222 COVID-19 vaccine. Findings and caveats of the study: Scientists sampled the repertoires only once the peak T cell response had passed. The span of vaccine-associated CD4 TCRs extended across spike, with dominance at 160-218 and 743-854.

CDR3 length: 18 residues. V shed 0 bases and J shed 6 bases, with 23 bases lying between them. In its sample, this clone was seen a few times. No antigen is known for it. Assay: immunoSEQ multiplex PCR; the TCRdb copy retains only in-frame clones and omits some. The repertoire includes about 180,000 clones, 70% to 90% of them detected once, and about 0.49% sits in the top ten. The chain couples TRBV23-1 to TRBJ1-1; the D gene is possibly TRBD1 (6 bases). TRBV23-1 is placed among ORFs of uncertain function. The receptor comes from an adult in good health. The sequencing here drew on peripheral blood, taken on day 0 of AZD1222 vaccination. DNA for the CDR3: TGCGCCAGCAGTCAATCGGCCCCCAGGGACACGATTGACGCTGAAGCTTTCTTT. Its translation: CASSQSAPRDTIDAEAFF.